Sequencing of this T cell receptor (beta chain) was carried out in a study of OX40 agonist ivuxolimab in advanced cancers. Study in general: A male proportion of 82.7% was recorded, with mean age around 55 years and range roughly 23 to 79. General study findings and limits: Expanded peripheral T-cell antigen specificity went undetermined. Some nonresponders also had low normalized T-cell clonal expansion.

About this clone: Its matching antigen is unknown.

The germline CDR1 and CDR2 sequences are SNHLY and FYNNEI. This CDR3 is built from 14 residues. The V and J ends lost 4 bases and 6 bases, in that order; junction bases with no gene match: 3. Only in-frame clones appear in the TCRdb table, and some are missing; sequencing was by immunoSEQ multiplex PCR. The table shows some 74,000 clones, with approximately 85% occurring only once. Sequences were derived from CD4+ or CD8+ T cells sorted from blood, sampled in a trial of the OX40 agonist ivuxolimab. This chain links TRBV2 with TRBJ2-2; TRBD2 matches 9 bases. This receptor was obtained from an adult with an advanced solid tumor such as melanoma, head and neck, liver or kidney cancer. CDR3 loop: CASSGLAASGELFF. The CDR3 DNA sequence: TGTGCCAGCAGTGGACTAGCGGCGTCCGGGGAGCTGTTTTTT. Drawing the rest from reference TRBV2 and TRBJ2-2, the complete variable domain is EPEVTQTPSHQVTQMGQEVILRCVPISNHLYFYWYRQILGQKVEFLVSFYNNEISEKSEIFDDQFSVERPDGSNFTLKIRSTKLEDSAMYFCASSGLAASGELFFGEGSRLTVL.